This T cell receptor (beta chain) was observed in a study of blood T cell repertoires in COVID-19. About the study: T cells, B-cell-depleted T cells, or PBMCs supplied cDNA or gDNA.

Sequencing used immunoSEQ multiplex PCR; TCRdb keeps in-frame clones, though not all of them. This table has about 190,000 clones, roughly 81% appearing once. The CDR3 length is 12 residues. V gave up 3 bases and J gave up 7 bases, with 8 bases separating them. This clone has just a few counts. During active infection, Seattle patients enrolled and were then monitored through disease. This TCR came from a woman of 80 years or more with COVID-19, enrolled during active disease. Sequencing was carried out using peripheral blood. The genes are TRBV12-3 or TRBV12-4 and TRBJ2-3; D gene unclear. In DNA, the CDR3 is TGTGCCAGCAGTTTGTCGCGTTATACGCAGTATTTT. Amino acids: CASSLSRYTQYF.